This T cell receptor beta chain derives from a study of T cell repertoires in cytomegalovirus infection. Whole-study findings and limits: CMV-specific TCR beta clonotypes restricted by HLA-C dominated the ex vivo response.

In the case of this clonotype: As yet, its antigen is unknown.

One entry per CDR3 protein, called by TCRdb with MiXCR from the reads. This table has about a million distinct CDR3 sequences, less than 40% appearing once. V lost 2 bases and J lost 5; bases outside the gene matches: 3. CDR1 and CDR2 from the germline V gene are MNHEY and SVGEGT. The length of the CDR3 is 15 residues. This clonotype originated in a human donor in good health (CMV status not recorded). Some clones in this sample may be carry-over from other donors' samples. The V and J genes are TRBV6-2 or TRBV6-3 and TRBJ2-1; TRBD1 agrees at 10 bases. This material consisted of cultured CD8+ T cells from PBMCs, taken from culture after CMV antigen stimulation. The CDR3 bases are TGTGCCAGCAGTTACAGACAGGGGGCCAACAATGAGCAGTTCTTC. It encodes CASSYRQGANNEQFF.